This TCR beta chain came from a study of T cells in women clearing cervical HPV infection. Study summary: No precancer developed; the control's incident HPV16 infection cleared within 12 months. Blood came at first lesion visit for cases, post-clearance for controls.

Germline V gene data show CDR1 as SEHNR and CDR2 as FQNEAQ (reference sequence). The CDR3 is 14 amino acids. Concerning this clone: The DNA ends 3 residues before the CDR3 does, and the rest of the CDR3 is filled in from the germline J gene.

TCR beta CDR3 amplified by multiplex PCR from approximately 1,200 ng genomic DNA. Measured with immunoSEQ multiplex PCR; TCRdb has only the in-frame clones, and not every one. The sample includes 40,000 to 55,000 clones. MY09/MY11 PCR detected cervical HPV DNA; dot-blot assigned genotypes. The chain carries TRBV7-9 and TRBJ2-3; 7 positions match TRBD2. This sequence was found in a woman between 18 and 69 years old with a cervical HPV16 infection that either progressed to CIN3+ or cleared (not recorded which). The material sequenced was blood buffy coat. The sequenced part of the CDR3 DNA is TGTGCCAGCAGCTCCGGGACTACCAAAGAGACG. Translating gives CASSSGTTKET. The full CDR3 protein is CASSSGTTKETQYF.